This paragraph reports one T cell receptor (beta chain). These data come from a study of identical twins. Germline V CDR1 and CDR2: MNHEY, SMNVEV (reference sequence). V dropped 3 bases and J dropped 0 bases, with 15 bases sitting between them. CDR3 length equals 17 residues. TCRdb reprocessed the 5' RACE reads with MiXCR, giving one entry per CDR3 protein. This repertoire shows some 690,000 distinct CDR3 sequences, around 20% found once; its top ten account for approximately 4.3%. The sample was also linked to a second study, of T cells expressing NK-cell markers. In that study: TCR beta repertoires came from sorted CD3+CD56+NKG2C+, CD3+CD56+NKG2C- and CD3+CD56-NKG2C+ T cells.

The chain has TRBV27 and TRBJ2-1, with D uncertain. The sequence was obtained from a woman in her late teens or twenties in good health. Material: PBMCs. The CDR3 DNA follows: TGTGCCAGCAGTTTCTCCTTGAGCGCGAGCTCCTACAATGAGCAGTTCTTC. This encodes CASSFSLSASSYNEQFF.